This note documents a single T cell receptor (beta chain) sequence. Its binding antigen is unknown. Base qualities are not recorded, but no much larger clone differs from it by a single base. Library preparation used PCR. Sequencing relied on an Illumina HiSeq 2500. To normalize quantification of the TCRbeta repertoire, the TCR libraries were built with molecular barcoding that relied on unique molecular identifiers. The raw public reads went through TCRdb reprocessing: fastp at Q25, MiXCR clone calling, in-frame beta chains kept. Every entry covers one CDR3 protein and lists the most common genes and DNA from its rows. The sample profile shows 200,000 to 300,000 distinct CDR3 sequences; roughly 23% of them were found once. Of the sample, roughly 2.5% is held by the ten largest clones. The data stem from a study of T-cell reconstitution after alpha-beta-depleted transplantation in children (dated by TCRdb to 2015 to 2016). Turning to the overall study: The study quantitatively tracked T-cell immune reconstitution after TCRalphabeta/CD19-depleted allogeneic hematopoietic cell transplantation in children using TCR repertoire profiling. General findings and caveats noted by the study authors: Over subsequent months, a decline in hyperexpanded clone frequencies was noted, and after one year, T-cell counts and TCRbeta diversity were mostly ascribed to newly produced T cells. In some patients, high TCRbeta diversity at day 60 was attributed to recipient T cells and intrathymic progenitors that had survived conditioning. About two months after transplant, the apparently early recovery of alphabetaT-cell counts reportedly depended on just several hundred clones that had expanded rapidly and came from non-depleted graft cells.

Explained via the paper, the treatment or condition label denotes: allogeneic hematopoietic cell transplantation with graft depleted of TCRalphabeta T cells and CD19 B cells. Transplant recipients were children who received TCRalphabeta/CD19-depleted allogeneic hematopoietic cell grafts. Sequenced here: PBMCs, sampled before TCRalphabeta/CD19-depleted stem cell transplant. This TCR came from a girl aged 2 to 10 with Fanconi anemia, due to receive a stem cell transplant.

CDR3 sequence: CASSYPRNTEAFF. The DNA is as follows: TGTGCCAGCAGTTACCCCAGGAACACTGAAGCTTTCTTT. The chain is made from TRBV6-2 or TRBV6-3 and TRBJ1-1; the D gene remains uncertain. CDR1 and CDR2 are drawn from the germline V gene: MNHEY, SVGEGT. V is clipped by 2 bases and J by 1 base, and the sequence between their germline boundaries is 5 bases long. Its CDR3 holds 13 amino acids, cysteine through phenylalanine. Solely the CDR3 DNA is kept, with 39 bases framed from the first base.